These T cell receptor beta chains were read from a single sample in a study of T-cell reconstitution after alpha-beta-depleted transplantation in children. TCRdb recomputed calls from the PCR reads with MiXCR, one row per CDR3 protein. The sample lists some 220,000 distinct CDR3 sequences, 11% occurring once. The source material was PBMCs, sampled before TCRalphabeta/CD19-depleted stem cell transplant. Receptors were obtained from a child in the first two years of life with acute myeloid leukemia, due to receive a stem cell transplant. Both conserved end residues are part of each CDR3.

v_gene	j_gene	CDR3aa
TRBV20-1	TRBJ1-1	CSASPRGDTEAFF
TRBV7-9	TRBJ2-5	CASSVGQGVGETQYF
TRBV7-9	TRBJ1-2	CASSLTTGNYAYTF
TRBV5-1	TRBJ1-2	CASSRDEPGRQYGYTF
TRBV20-1	TRBJ2-2	CSARDRRGAVTGELFF
TRBV5-8	TRBJ1-3	CASSRGVPTGNTIYF
TRBV20-1	TRBJ2-3	CSASGLATLITDTQYF
TRBV2	TRBJ2-1	CASSEWGASGPICEQFF
TRBV7-9	TRBJ2-5	CASSLGTSGRRETQYF
TRBV5-1	TRBJ2-3	CASSLPARADTQYF
TRBV7-8	TRBJ2-3	CASSLGQGKLTDTQYF
TRBV5-1	TRBJ2-3	CASSRDRDPDTQYF
TRBV14	TRBJ2-1	CASSPGLAGIYNEQFF
TRBV28	TRBJ2-6	CASSSGGIFSGANVLTF
TRBV12-3/TRBV12-4	TRBJ1-2	CASSSRGQGDYGYTF
TRBV19	TRBJ1-3	CASSAGNSGNTIYF
TRBV28	TRBJ2-1	CASTLDRGLYNEQFF
TRBV9	TRBJ2-2	CASSVGPSGRGDTGELFF
TRBV12-3/TRBV12-4	TRBJ2-5	CASSLTGKETQYF
TRBV20-1	TRBJ1-5	CSAIRVSNQPQHF
TRBV25-1	TRBJ2-5	CASSERFGGYQETQYF
TRBV7-6	TRBJ2-2	CASSLRRENTGELFF
TRBV7-6	TRBJ2-1	CASSLAIVKGNEQFF
TRBV3-1	TRBJ2-7	CASSLSTSAIQYF